These 21 T cell receptor beta chains were all obtained from the same sample, sequenced in a study of blood T cell repertoires in COVID-19. Sequenced by immunoSEQ multiplex PCR; TCRdb stores in-frame clones only, minus some. The table records 150,000 to 200,000 clones, around 82% of them present only once. The sequencing input was peripheral blood. The receptors originated from a human donor with acute or convalescent COVID-19. The donor label of this sample is uncertain.

The rearrangement links TRBV6-5 to TRBJ1-2; no clear D. Germline-derived CDR1 and CDR2 are MNHEY and SVGAGI. This CDR3 contains 15 residues. V gave up 5 bases and J gave up 2 bases, with 15 bases separating them. CDR3 in amino acids: CASSIQHKENYGYTF. As DNA, the CDR3 is TGTGCCAGCAGTATACAACACAAGGAGAACTATGGCTACACCTTC.

The chain has TRBV10-3 and TRBJ1-2, with 10 bases aligning to TRBD1. Germline CDR1 is ENHRY and CDR2 is SYGVKD. There are 15 residues in the CDR3. V was pared by 2 bases and J by 2 bases, with 2 bases of the junction left unmatched. For the CDR3, the DNA is TGTGCCATCAGTGAGGACAGGGGGCGGAACTATGGCTACACCTTC. Translating it yields CAISEDRGRNYGYTF.

The genes are TRBV9 and TRBJ2-7; D is perhaps TRBD2 (5 bases). The CDR3 covers 15 residues. Germline-derived CDR1 and CDR2 are SGDLS and YYNGEE. The V end was cut by 1 base, the J end by 3 bases, with 14 bases between. CDR3 protein: CASSVLGKRRYEQYF. CDR3 in DNA: TGTGCCAGCAGCGTATTAGGGAAGCGGCGCTACGAGCAGTACTTC. Variable domain in full (rest from reference TRBV9 and TRBJ2-7): DSGVTQTPKHLITATGQRVTLRCSPRSGDLSVYWYQQSLDQGLQFLIQYYNGEERAKGNILERFSAQQFPDLHSELNLSSLELGDSALYFCASSVLGKRRYEQYFGPGTRLTVT.

The CDR3 DNA sequence: TGTGCCGGGACAGGGGGCGCAGGAGATGGCTACACCTTC. Encoded protein: CAGTGGAGDGYTF. V is TRBV28 and J is TRBJ1-2, with TRBD1 identical over 12 bases. Germline V gene sequence: CDR1 MDHEN, CDR2 SYDVKM. This CDR3 has 13 residues. Trimming removed 11 bases from V and 6 bases from J; junction bases left unmatched: 7.

Only a few counts were recorded for this clone. Its ends do not fully match the called genes, so a read error is possible. V and J are TRBV5-1 and TRBJ2-5; the D is unclear. The CDR3 consists of 12 residues. Germline V CDR1 and CDR2: SGHRS, YFSETQ. This chain's CDR3 is CASRLAEETQYF. CDR3 in DNA: TGCGCCAGCAGGTTGGCGGAAGAGACCCAGTACTTC.

The chain has TRBV27 and TRBJ2-7; 7 positions agree with TRBD2. The germline V gene has CDR1 MNHEY and CDR2 SMNVEV (reference sequence). With 8 bases clipped from V and 9 bases from J, the junction kept 19 bases outside the gene matches. The CDR3 has 15 residues. CDR3 amino acids: CASYRVSAGNPRQYF. CDR3 in DNA: TGTGCCAGCTATAGAGTATCAGCGGGGAACCCCCGGCAGTACTTC.

The J gene is TRBJ1-2, the V gene TRBV28; D call uncertain. The CDR3 is 14 residues long. Trimming stripped 4 bases from V and 2 bases from J, with 11 bases between. CDR1 is MDHEN and CDR2 is SYDVKM in the germline V gene. CDR3 bases: TGTGCCAGCAGTTCCGGCCGGCGGAACTATGGCTACACCTTC. It codes for CASSSGRRNYGYTF.

This clone was seen only once. This chain connects TRBV6-5 to TRBJ1-2; D may be TRBD1 (5 bases). CDR1 and CDR2 (germline): MNHEY, SVGAGI. The CDR3 loop spans 13 amino acids. The ends were cut back, 5 bases at V and 2 bases at J, with 9 bases in the middle. The CDR3 DNA follows: TGTGCCAGCAGTCCACAGGAAAACTATGGCTACACCTTC. Translating gives CASSPQENYGYTF.

The chain carries TRBV4-1 and TRBJ2-7, with D possibly being TRBD1 (6 bases). This CDR3 has 16 residues. Germline-derived CDR1 and CDR2 are MGHRA and YSYEKL. Trimming cost V 4 bases and J 6 bases, with 22 bases left between them. The CDR3 region has the DNA TGCGCCAGCAGCCGACCTGAAGGGGGAACTACGATCGAGCAGTACTTC. Protein: CASSRPEGGTTIEQYF.

This chain connects TRBV4-2 to TRBJ1-3; D is possibly TRBD1 (5 bases). Trimming took 5 bases from V and 1 from J, leaving 9 bases between them. Germline values: CDR1 LGHNA, CDR2 YNFKEQ. There are 14 residues in the CDR3. CDR3 bases: TGTGCCAGCAGCAACTCAGGGTCTGGAAACACCATATATTTT. Translation: CASSNSGSGNTIYF.

This rearrangement joins TRBV29-1 to TRBJ2-1; TRBD1 is a possible D gene (6 bases). The CDR3 is 15 residues long. Per the germline V gene, CDR1 is SQVTM and CDR2 is ANQGSEA. Trimming shortened V by 6 bases and J by 1 base, and 16 bases separated the two germline ends. DNA for the CDR3: TGCAGCGTCGCCCCTGTAGGACAGTCCTACAATGAGCAGTTCTTC. Its translation: CSVAPVGQSYNEQFF.

CDR3 DNA: TGTGCCAGCAGACCAAACCCAGGGCAAGACACTGAAGCTTTCTTT. This codes for CASRPNPGQDTEAFF. This chain joins TRBV6-6 and TRBJ1-1; weak D call: TRBD1 (5 bases). The CDR3 is made up of 15 amino acids. Germline loops: CDR1 MNHNY, CDR2 SVGAGI (reference sequence). Trimming shortened V by 6 bases and J by 3 bases, and 17 bases separated the two germline ends.

The chain uses TRBV3-1 (or the pseudogene TRBV3-2) and TRBJ2-7, with 10 bases lining up with TRBD2. Trimming cost V 0 bases and J 2 bases; bases outside gene matches: 1. Germline V lookup: CDR1 LGHDT, CDR2 YNNKEL (reference sequence). The CDR3 is 15 residues long. The CDR3 sequence: CASSQDTSGAYEQYF. The CDR3 DNA is TGTGCCAGCAGCCAAGACACTAGCGGGGCCTACGAGCAGTACTTC.

This chain joins TRBV30 and TRBJ2-1; perhaps TRBD2 as D (6 bases). Germline lookup yields CDR1 GTSNPN and CDR2 SVGIG (reference sequence). Deletions cut 3 bases from V and 1 base from J, with 13 bases between. This CDR3 is 15 amino acids long. The CDR3 spells CAWRKAAGSYNEQFF. The CDR3 DNA follows: TGTGCCTGGAGGAAAGCAGCGGGTTCCTACAATGAGCAGTTCTTC.

The chain uses TRBV2 and TRBJ2-1; TRBD2 is a possible D gene (6 bases). The CDR3 loop spans 13 amino acids. V was shortened by 7 bases and J by 4 bases, with 11 bases between the two germline ends. CDR1 is SNHLY and CDR2 is FYNNEI in the germline V gene. Written as DNA, the CDR3 is TGTGCCAGCAAGGCGGGGTCTTACAATGAGCAGTTCTTC. This gives the protein CASKAGSYNEQFF.

The CDR3 DNA is TGTGCCAGCTTTATGGCTCGGAGGGAAGAGACCCAGTACTTC. It yields the protein CASFMARREETQYF. V gene TRBV2 combines with J gene TRBJ2-5, with D maybe TRBD2 (6 bases). Germline assignment: CDR1 SNHLY and CDR2 FYNNEI. The CDR3 runs to 14 residues. The germline V and J ends were trimmed by 8 bases and 3 bases, with 16 bases remaining between them.

V usage is TRBV6-5 and J usage is TRBJ2-3; tentatively, D is TRBD2 (5 bases). Trimming cost V 8 bases and J 6 bases, with 15 bases left between them. Germline loops: CDR1 MNHEY, CDR2 SVGAGI. The CDR3 is 13 amino acids. CDR3 protein: CASLRLAEDTQYF. Written as DNA, the CDR3 is TGTGCCAGCCTCCGGCTAGCAGAGGATACGCAGTATTTT.

This clone was recorded a few times. The chain carries TRBV9 and TRBJ2-5; 13 bases are shared with TRBD2. V lost 4 bases to trimming and J lost 4 bases; unmatched junction nucleotides: 4. This CDR3 comprises 15 residues. Per germline, CDR1 SGDLS and CDR2 YYNGEE. Written as DNA, the CDR3 is TGTGCCAGCAGCACGCGGACTAGCGGGAGAGAGACCCAGTACTTC. Its translation is CASSTRTSGRETQYF.

This chain joins TRBV30 and TRBJ1-2, with 10 nucleotides matching TRBD1. The germline V gene encodes CDR1 GTSNPN and CDR2 SVGIG (reference sequence). This CDR3 contains 13 residues. After removal of 3 bases from V and 7 bases from J, the junction contained 5 bases not matched to a gene. The CDR3 bases are TGTGCCTGGAGCCCGGGACAGGGGTCTGGCTACACCTTC. As protein: CAWSPGQGSGYTF. Complete variable domain (other parts from reference TRBV30 and TRBJ1-2): SQTIHQWPATLVQPVGSPLSLECTVEGTSNPNLYWYRQAAGRGLQLLFYSVGIGQISSEVPQNLSASRPQDRQFILSSKKLLLSDSGFYLCAWSPGQGSGYTFGSGTRLTVV.

V and J are TRBV3-1 (or the pseudogene TRBV3-2) and TRBJ2-7; D unresolved. CDR3 size: 12 residues. V dropped 1 base and J dropped 4 bases, with 5 bases sitting between them. Per germline, CDR1 LGHDT and CDR2 YNNKEL (reference sequence). The CDR3: CASSQAQYEQYF. CDR3 nucleotides: TGTGCCAGCAGCCAAGCCCAGTACGAGCAGTACTTC.

V is TRBV19 and J is TRBJ1-6; D is unresolved. The germline CDR1 and CDR2 sequences are LNHDA and SQIVND (reference sequence). This CDR3 contains 16 residues. The V end lost 5 bases, the J end lost 0 bases, and 11 bases lay between the germline ends. In DNA, the CDR3 is TGTGCCAGTAGTCGTTCGGGGAGCTCCTATAATTCACCCCTCCACTTT. Encoded protein: CASSRSGSSYNSPLHF.